This T cell receptor beta chain was observed in a study of shared clonotypes between healthy human individuals. Study findings and constraints: Several donors shared about 4.5% of their naive CD4 clonotypes.

The V and J ends lost 2 bases and 0 bases respectively, with 5 bases between them. The CDR3 has 13 amino acids. Germline values: CDR1 SGHTS, CDR2 YDEGEE. Recent vaccinations or acute infections were absent in the healthy HIV-negative adult donors. Adult Caucasians living in Nashville, Tennessee made up all of the donors. Deep was the level at which the assay was run. The data were produced by immunoSEQ multiplex PCR, yet TCRdb's version contains in-frame clones alone and is incomplete. The table shows roughly 2,300,000 clones, with 85% to 95% occurring only once. This clone has a single count. Its antigen is still unknown.

J is TRBJ2-5 and V is TRBV5-8; D gene unclear. This receptor was identified in a man younger than 35 in good health. Some clones in this sample may be carry-over from other donors' samples. The source material was naive CD4+ T cells from PBMCs. Subset: CD45RA+ positively selected. CDR3 bases: TGTGCCAGCAGCTTCCAGGACCAAGAGACCCAGTACTTC. Amino acids: CASSFQDQETQYF.